One sample yielded the 2 T cell receptor beta chains listed below, sequenced in a study of lymphopenia after photon versus proton radiotherapy. Here immunoSEQ multiplex PCR was the method, and the copy in TCRdb shows in-frame clones only, minus some. The repertoire includes about 39,000 clones, more than 85% of them detected once, and 12% to 15% sits in the top ten. The sequences come from peripheral blood, collected from a patient treated with photon-based radiotherapy. Every receptor here comes from a man aged 55 to 70 with cholangiocarcinoma.

The V and J genes are TRBV28 and TRBJ1-4, with D possibly being TRBD1 (5 bases). The CDR3 runs 15 residues. In germline, CDR1 is MDHEN, CDR2 SYDVKM. V lost 1 base, J lost 7 bases, and 13 bases lay in between. The CDR3 region is CASSLYGGSREKLFF. CDR3 nucleotide sequence: TGTGCCAGCAGTTTATACGGGGGTTCTCGTGAAAAACTGTTTTTT.

In its sample, this clone was seen once. This sequence joins TRBV2 and TRBJ2-5; tentatively, D is TRBD2 (6 bases). The CDR3 has 15 residues. The germline V gene encodes CDR1 SNHLY and CDR2 FYNNEI. V was cut by 7 bases and J by 5 bases, with 20 bases left in between. CDR3 sequence: CASTFYGGRTETQYF. For the CDR3, the DNA is TGTGCCAGCACCTTCTACGGAGGGAGGACGGAGACCCAGTACTTC.